Here is one T cell receptor beta chain with its context. Its antigen remains unknown. With the read ending 3 residues before the CDR3 end, the germline J gene is used to fill in that end. Per germline, CDR1 SGHNT and CDR2 YYREEE (reference sequence). The CDR3 covers 14 residues. Trimming stripped 1 base from V and 4 bases from J, with 11 bases between. This specimen comes from a study of T cells in women clearing cervical HPV infection. Study information: Blood came at first lesion visit for cases, post-clearance for controls. Whole-study results and caveats: TRBV6-7 abundance was lower in cases than controls (around 0.1% versus 0.15%). CIN3+ cases had significantly higher TCR richness than controls; evenness did not differ.

TCRdb's copy holds only in-frame clones and misses some; the assay was immunoSEQ multiplex PCR. This sample's table reports roughly 30,000 clones. The sample comprised blood buffy coat. The chain carries TRBV5-4 and TRBJ1-2, with a possible D match to TRBD1 (5 bases). The TCR comes from a woman aged 18 to 75 with a cervical HPV16 infection that either progressed to CIN3+ or cleared (not recorded which). This CDR3 is CASSLSAGGYGYTF. CDR3 bases read: TGTGCCAGCAGCTTGTCCGCCGGGGGCTATGGC. The variable domain in full, with the rest retrieved from reference TRBV5-4 and TRBJ1-2, is ETGVTQSPTHLIKTRGQQVTLRCSSQSGHNTVSWYQQALGQGPQFIFQYYREEENGRGNFPPRFSGLQFPNYSSELNVNALELDDSALYLCASSLSAGGYGYTFGSGTRLTVV.